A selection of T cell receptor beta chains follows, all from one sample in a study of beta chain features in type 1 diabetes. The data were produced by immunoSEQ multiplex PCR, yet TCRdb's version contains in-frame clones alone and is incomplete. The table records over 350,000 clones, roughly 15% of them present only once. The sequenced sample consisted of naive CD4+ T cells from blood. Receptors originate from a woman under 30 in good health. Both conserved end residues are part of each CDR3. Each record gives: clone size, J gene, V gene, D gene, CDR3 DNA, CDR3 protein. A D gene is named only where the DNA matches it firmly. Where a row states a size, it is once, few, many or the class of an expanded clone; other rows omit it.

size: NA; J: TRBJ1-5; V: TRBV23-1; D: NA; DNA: TGCGCCAGCAGTCAATCGGGCCAGTTCAATCAGCCCCAGCATTTT; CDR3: CASSQSGQFNQPQHF
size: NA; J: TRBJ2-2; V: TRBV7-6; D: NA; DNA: TGTGCCAGCAGCTTAAGAGGAGTGGAAACGGGCACCGGGGAGCTGTTTTTT; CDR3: CASSLRGVETGTGELFF
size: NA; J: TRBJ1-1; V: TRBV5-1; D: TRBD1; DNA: TGCGCCAGCAGCCGGGACAGGGGAGAGGCTGAAGCTTTCTTT; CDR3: CASSRDRGEAEAFF
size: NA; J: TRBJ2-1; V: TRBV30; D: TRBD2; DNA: TGTGCCTGGAATATAGGGACTAGCGGAACGACGGAGCAGTTCTTC; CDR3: CAWNIGTSGTTEQFF
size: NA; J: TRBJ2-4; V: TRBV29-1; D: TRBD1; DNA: TGCAGCGCAGCCGGGACAGGCGGTCGCATTCAGTACTTC; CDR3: CSAAGTGGRIQYF
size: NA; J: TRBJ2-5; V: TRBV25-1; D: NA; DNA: TGTGCCAGCAGTGAGATCGGTAGCGACCAGACCCAGTACTTC; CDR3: CASSEIGSDQTQYF
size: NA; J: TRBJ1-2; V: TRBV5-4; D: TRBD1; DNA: TGTGCCAGCAGCTCAGGACAGGAAGCTCTGTATGGCTACACCTTC; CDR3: CASSSGQEALYGYTF
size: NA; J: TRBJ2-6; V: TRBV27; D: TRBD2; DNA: TGTGCCAGCAGTCCTCGAGCGGGAGTAATCTCTTCTGGGGCCAACGTCCTGACTTTC; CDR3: CASSPRAGVISSGANVLTF
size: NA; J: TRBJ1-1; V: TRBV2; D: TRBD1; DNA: TGTGCCAGCAGTGGGAGACAGGGGTCGGACACTGAAGCTTTCTTT; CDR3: CASSGRQGSDTEAFF
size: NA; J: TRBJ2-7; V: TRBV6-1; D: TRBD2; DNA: TGTGCCAGCACGACTAGCGGTTCCTACGAGCAGTACTTC; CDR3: CASTTSGSYEQYF
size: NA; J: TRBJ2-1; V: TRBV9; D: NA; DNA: TGTGCCAGCAGCGTCTCTCAGGAGGGCTATGAGCAGTTCTTC; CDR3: CASSVSQEGYEQFF
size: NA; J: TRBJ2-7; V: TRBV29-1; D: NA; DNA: TGCAGCGTTAGGGCCACAGGGAACTCCTACGAGCAGTACTTC; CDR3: CSVRATGNSYEQYF
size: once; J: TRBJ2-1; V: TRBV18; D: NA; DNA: TGTGCCAGCTCACCCGGAATAGGAGGAGTAGATGAGCAGTTCTTC; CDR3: CASSPGIGGVDEQFF
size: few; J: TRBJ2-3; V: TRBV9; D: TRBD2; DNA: TGTGCCAGCAGCTTAAGAGCGGGAGAAGGCACAGATACGCAGTATTTT; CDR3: CASSLRAGEGTDTQYF
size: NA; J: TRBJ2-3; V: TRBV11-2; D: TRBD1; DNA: TGTGCCAGCAGCTTGGGACAGAGCACAGATACGCAGTATTTT; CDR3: CASSLGQSTDTQYF
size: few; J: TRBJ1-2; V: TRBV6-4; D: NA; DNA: TGTGCCAGCAGAGCCGACAGGATATATGGCTACACCTTC; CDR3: CASRADRIYGYTF
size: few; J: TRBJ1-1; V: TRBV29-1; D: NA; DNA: TGCAGCGTTGAACGTCACCGAGGGAACACTGAAGCTTTCTTT; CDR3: CSVERHRGNTEAFF
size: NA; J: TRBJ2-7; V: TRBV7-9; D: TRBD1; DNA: TGTGCCAGCAGCCTTAGTCCAGGGGGCTCCCCCTACGAGCAGTACTTC; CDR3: CASSLSPGGSPYEQYF
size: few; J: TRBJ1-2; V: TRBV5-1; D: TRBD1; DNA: TGCGCCAGCAGCTTGGACAGGGGTTTGGAGGGCTACACCTTC; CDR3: CASSLDRGLEGYTF
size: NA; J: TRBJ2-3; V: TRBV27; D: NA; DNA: TGTGCCACCCAAGCCACAGATACGCAGTATTTT; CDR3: CATQATDTQYF
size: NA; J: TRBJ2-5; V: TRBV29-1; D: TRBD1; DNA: TGCAGCGGCGGACAGGGCGGTCGGGAGACCCAGTACTTC; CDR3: CSGGQGGRETQYF
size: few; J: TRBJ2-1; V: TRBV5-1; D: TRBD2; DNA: TGCGCCAGCAGCTTGTCATGGACTAGCGGGAGGAATGAGCAGTTCTTC; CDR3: CASSLSWTSGRNEQFF
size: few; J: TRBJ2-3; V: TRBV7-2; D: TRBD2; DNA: TGTGCCAGCAGCACCTTAGCGGGAGGACGTACAGATACGCAGTATTTT; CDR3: CASSTLAGGRTDTQYF
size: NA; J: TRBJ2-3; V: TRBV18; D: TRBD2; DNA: TGTGCCAGCTCACTCCGACTAGCGGGAGAGACAGATACGCAGTATTTT; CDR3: CASSLRLAGETDTQYF
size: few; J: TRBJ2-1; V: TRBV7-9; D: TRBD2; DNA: TGTGCCAGCAGTGAAGGGACTAGCGGGAACTACAATGAGCAGTTCTTC; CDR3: CASSEGTSGNYNEQFF
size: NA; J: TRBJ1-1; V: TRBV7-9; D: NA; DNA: TGTGCCCTCGGTGGCCAGGGCCCCGCTTTCTTT; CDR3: CALGGQGPAFF
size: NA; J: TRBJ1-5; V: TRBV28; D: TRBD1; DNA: TGTGCCAGCAGAACCCGACAGGGCCGGATTCAGCCCCAGCATTTT; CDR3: CASRTRQGRIQPQHF
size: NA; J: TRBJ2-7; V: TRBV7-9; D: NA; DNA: TGTGCCAGCAGCTTAAGAACAGACACCTACGAGCAGTACTTC; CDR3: CASSLRTDTYEQYF
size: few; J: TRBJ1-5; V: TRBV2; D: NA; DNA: TGTGCCAGCAGTGAAGTCGTCAGGGATGGGAATCAGCCCCAGCATTTT; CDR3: CASSEVVRDGNQPQHF
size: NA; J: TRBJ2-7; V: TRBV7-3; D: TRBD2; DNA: TGTGCCAGCAGCTCAGGCGGCCTAGCGGGAGCTAGGGTCGAGCAGTACTTC; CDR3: CASSSGGLAGARVEQYF
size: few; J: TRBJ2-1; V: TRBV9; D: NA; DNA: TGTGCCAGCAGCGAGGCGACAGAAAATGAGCAGTTCTTC; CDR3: CASSEATENEQFF
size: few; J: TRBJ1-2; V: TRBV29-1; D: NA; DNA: TGCAGCGTTGAGGGCCAGGGATCTAACTATGGCTACACCTTC; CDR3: CSVEGQGSNYGYTF
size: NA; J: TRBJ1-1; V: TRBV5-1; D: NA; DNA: TGCGCCAGCAGCTTCTCGCGGGATTCTGAAGCTTTCTTT; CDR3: CASSFSRDSEAFF
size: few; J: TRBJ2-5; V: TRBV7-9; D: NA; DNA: TGTGCCAGCAGCCCCCTCCAAGAGACCCAGTACTTC; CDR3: CASSPLQETQYF
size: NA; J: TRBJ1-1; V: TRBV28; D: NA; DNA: TGTGCCAGCAGCTACCCCGGGGGAACTGAAGCTTTCTTT; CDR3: CASSYPGGTEAFF
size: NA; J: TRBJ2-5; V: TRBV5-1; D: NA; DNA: TGCGCCAGCACCCTATCGAACAGGAAGGAGACCCAGTACTTC; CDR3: CASTLSNRKETQYF
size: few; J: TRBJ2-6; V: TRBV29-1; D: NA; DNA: TGCAGCGTCAGCAAAGCGGACTCTGGGGCCAACGTCCTGACTTTC; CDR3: CSVSKADSGANVLTF
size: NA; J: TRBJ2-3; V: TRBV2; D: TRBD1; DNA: TGTGCCAGCCGGGACAGCCGCACAGATACGCAGTATTTT; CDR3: CASRDSRTDTQYF
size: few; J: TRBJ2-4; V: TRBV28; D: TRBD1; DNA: TGTGCCAGCAGTTTAGGCGGGACAGGGGTGAACATTCAGTACTTC; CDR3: CASSLGGTGVNIQYF
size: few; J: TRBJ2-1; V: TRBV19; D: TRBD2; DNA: TGTGCCAGCAGGCCTAGCGGGAGGGCGACCTACAATGAGCAGTTCTTC; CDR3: CASRPSGRATYNEQFF
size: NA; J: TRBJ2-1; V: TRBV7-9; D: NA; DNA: TGTGCCAGCAGCCTTTCAGGACTGTTTGGGAATGAGCAGTTCTTC; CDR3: CASSLSGLFGNEQFF
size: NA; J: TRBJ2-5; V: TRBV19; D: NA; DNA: TGTGCCACTCGACAGGTGGAGACCCAGTACTTC; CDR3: CATRQVETQYF
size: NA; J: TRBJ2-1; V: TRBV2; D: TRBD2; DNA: TGTGCCAGCAGTGAGCGACTAGCGGTCAGGAGGTTCTTC; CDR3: CASSERLAVRRFF
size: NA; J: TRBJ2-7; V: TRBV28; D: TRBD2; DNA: TGTGCCAGCAACCGCGGGACTAGCGGGATCGCGCAGTACTTC; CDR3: CASNRGTSGIAQYF
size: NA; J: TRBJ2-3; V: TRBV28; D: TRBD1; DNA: TGTGCCAGCAGACCCGGGACAGGGAAAACAGATACGCAGTATTTT; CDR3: CASRPGTGKTDTQYF